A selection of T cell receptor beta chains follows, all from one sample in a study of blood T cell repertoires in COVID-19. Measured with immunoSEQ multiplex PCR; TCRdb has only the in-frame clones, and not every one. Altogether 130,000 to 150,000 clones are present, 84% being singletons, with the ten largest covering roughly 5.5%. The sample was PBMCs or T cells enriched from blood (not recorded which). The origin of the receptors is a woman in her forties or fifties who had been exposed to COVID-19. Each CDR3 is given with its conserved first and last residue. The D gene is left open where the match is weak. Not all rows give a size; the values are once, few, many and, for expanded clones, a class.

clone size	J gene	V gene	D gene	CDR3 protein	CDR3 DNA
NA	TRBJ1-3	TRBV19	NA	CASSDNYSGNTIYF	TGTGCCAGTAGTGACAATTACTCTGGAAACACCATATATTTT
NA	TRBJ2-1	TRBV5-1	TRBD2	CASSPAGGPNEQFF	TGCGCCAGCAGCCCGGCGGGAGGGCCTAATGAGCAGTTCTTC
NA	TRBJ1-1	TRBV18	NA	CASSPGLRRQNTEAFF	TGTGCCAGCTCACCAGGGTTACGCAGGCAGAACACTGAAGCTTTCTTT
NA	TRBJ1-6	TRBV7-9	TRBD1	CASRSGQGVNSPLHF	TGTGCCAGCAGATCGGGACAGGGGGTTAATTCACCCCTCCACTTT
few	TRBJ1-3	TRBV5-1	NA	CASSLGSGSGNTIYF	TGCGCCAGCAGCTTGGGTTCCGGGTCGGGAAACACCATATATTTT
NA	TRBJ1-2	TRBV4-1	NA	CASSRFLGSFRGYTF	TGCGCCAGCAGCCGGTTTCTCGGTTCGTTTCGAGGCTACACCTTC
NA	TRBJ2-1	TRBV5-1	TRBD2	CASSSTGTSGNNEQFF	TGCGCCAGCAGCTCAACCGGGACTAGCGGGAACAATGAGCAGTTCTTC
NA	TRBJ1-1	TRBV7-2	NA	CASSPTPGGPSAEAFF	TGTGCCAGCAGCCCTACACCGGGAGGCCCCAGCGCTGAAGCTTTCTTT
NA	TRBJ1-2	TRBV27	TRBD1	CASSPWTGGDGYTF	TGTGCCAGCAGTCCCTGGACAGGGGGGGATGGCTACACCTTC
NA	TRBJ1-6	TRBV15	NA	CATSRAGTGNSPLHF	TGTGCCACCAGCAGAGCCGGAACAGGGAACTCACCCCTCCACTTT
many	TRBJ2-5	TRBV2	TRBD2	CASMGLAETQYF	TGTGCCAGCATGGGACTAGCTGAGACCCAGTACTTC
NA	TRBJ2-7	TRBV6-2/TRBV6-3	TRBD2	CASSRLAGTSGEQYF	TGTGCCAGCAGCCGACTAGCGGGAACATCGGGCGAGCAGTACTTC
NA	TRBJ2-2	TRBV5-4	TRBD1	CASSLEGQFNTGELFF	TGTGCCAGCAGCTTGGAGGGACAGTTTAACACCGGGGAGCTGTTTTTT
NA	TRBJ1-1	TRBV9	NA	CASSPSGKTEAFF	TGTGCCAGCAGCCCCTCGGGGAAGACTGAAGCTTTCTTT
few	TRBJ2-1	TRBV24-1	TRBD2	CATLRGRSSYNEQFF	TGTGCCACCCTCCGCGGGAGAAGCTCCTACAATGAGCAGTTCTTC
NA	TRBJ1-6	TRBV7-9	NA	CASSVAQESSYNSPLHF	TGTGCCAGCAGTGTAGCACAGGAAAGCTCCTATAATTCACCCCTCCACTTT
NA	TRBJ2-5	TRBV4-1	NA	CASSQGITVETQYF	TGCGCCAGCAGCCAAGGAATCACGGTAGAGACCCAGTACTTC
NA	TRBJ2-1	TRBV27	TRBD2	CASRLSAPGGHYNEQFF	TGTGCCAGCAGGCTTTCCGCCCCGGGAGGTCACTACAATGAGCAGTTCTTC
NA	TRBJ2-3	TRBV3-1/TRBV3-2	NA	CASSPRQVSTDTQYF	TGTGCCAGCAGCCCCAGACAGGTGAGCACAGATACGCAGTATTTT
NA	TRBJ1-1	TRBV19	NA	CASSPRGSLNTEAFF	TGTGCCAGTAGTCCTCGGGGATCACTGAACACTGAAGCTTTCTTT
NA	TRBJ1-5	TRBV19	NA	CASNGGGGGRNQPQHF	TGTGCCAGTAATGGTGGGGGGGGCGGCAGGAATCAGCCCCAGCATTTT
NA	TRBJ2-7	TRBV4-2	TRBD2	CASSQDPAGTAYEQYF	TGTGCCAGCAGCCAAGATCCAGCGGGGACGGCCTACGAGCAGTACTTC
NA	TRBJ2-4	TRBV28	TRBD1	CASSLFWLGQGSNIQYF	TGTGCCAGCAGTTTATTTTGGCTCGGACAGGGGTCGAACATTCAGTACTTC
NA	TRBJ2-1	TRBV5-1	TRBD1	CASSLAGGNNEQFF	TGCGCCAGCAGCTTGGCAGGGGGTAACAATGAGCAGTTCTTC
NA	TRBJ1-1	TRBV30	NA	CAWSGREDTEAFF	TGTGCCTGGAGTGGGAGGGAGGACACTGAAGCTTTCTTT
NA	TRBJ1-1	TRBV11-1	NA	CASSFGGNTEAFF	TGTGCCAGCAGCTTCGGGGGGAACACTGAAGCTTTCTTT
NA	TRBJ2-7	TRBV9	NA	CASSVGVGAVHEQYF	TGTGCCAGCAGCGTAGGGGTGGGAGCGGTCCACGAGCAGTACTTC
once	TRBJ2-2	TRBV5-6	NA	CASSFTRFGELFF	TGTGCCAGCAGCTTTACGAGATTCGGGGAGCTGTTTTTT
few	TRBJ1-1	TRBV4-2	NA	CATQTQLTGTEAFF	TGTGCCACCCAGACCCAACTCACGGGCACTGAAGCTTTCTTT
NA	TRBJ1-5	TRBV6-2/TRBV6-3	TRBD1	CASTPRQGNWPDRGDQPQHF	TGTGCCAGCACCCCCCGACAGGGAAATTGGCCGGACAGGGGTGATCAGCCCCAGCATTTT
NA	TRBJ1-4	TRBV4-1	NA	CASSLGWVGANEKLFF	TGCGCCAGCAGCCTTGGCTGGGTAGGAGCTAATGAAAAACTGTTTTTT
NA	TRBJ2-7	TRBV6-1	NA	CASSEGLIGETLRGQYF	TGTGCCAGCAGTGAAGGCTTAATTGGCGAAACCCTACGCGGGCAGTACTTC